The 32 T cell receptor beta chains listed next were all sequenced from one sample in a study of OX40 agonist ivuxolimab in advanced cancers. Sequencing was performed with immunoSEQ multiplex PCR; in TCRdb, only in-frame clones are kept and a portion is missing. The table includes roughly 33,000 clones, 65% to 75% detected once. The input for sequencing was CD4+ or CD8+ T cells sorted from blood, taken in a trial of the OX40 agonist ivuxolimab. These receptors all come from an adult with an advanced solid tumor such as melanoma, head and neck, liver or kidney cancer.

At least ten counts were recorded for this clone. The rearrangement links TRBV6-1 to TRBJ1-3; D ambiguous. V was cut by 4 bases and J by 0 bases, with 13 bases left in between. CDR3 length: 16 residues. Germline assignment: CDR1 MNHNS and CDR2 SASEGT. The CDR3 loop reads CASSAVRSGSGNTIYF. CDR3 bases: TGTGCCAGCAGTGCTGTTAGGTCGGGCTCTGGAAACACCATATATTTT.

This rearrangement joins TRBV7-2 to TRBJ1-1, with unresolved D. The V gene lost 5 bases and the J gene lost 3 bases, with 16 bases spanning the gap. Per germline, CDR1 SGHTA and CDR2 FQGNSA. This CDR3 is 15 amino acids long. CDR3 in DNA: TGTGCCAGCAGCCCGAAAACCGCGGGTCACACTGAAGCTTTCTTT. This gives the protein CASSPKTAGHTEAFF. Full variable domain (remainder filled in from reference TRBV7-2 and TRBJ1-1): GAGVSQSPSNKVTEKGKDVELRCDPISGHTALYWYRQSLGQGLEFLIYFQGNSAPDKSGLPSDRFSAERTGGSVSTLTIQRTQQEDSAVYLCASSPKTAGHTEAFFGQGTRLTVV.

This clone was recorded a few times. The chain couples TRBV4-1 to TRBJ1-2; weak D call: TRBD1 (5 bases). The CDR3 length is 14 residues. Deletions cut 0 bases from V and 7 bases from J, with 12 bases between. CDR1 and CDR2 (germline): MGHRA, YSYEKL. As DNA, the CDR3 is TGCGCCAGCAGCCAAGAATGGGGGTTGGGTGGCTACACCTTC. This encodes CASSQEWGLGGYTF.

In this sample, this clone turned up a few times. The gene calls are TRBV5-6 and TRBJ1-2; tentatively, D is TRBD1 (5 bases). Trimming cost V 4 bases and J 8 bases, with 15 bases left between them. Germline lookup yields CDR1 SGHDT and CDR2 YYEEEE. The CDR3 spans 13 residues. CDR3 sequence reads: CASSGTWVSGYTF. The CDR3 DNA reads as TGTGCCAGCAGCGGGACCTGGGTGAGCGGCTACACCTTC.

V and J are TRBV9 and TRBJ2-7; the match to TRBD1 covers 7 bases. The length of the CDR3 is 14 residues. The trim removed 0 bases at V and 7 bases at J, leaving 7 bases unmatched. Germline CDR1 reads SGDLS; CDR2 reads YYNGEE. CDR3 residues: CASSVVEAGGEQYF. CDR3 nucleotides: TGTGCCAGCAGCGTAGTGGAGGCAGGGGGTGAGCAGTACTTC. The whole variable domain, filled in from reference TRBV9 and TRBJ2-7, reads DSGVTQTPKHLITATGQRVTLRCSPRSGDLSVYWYQQSLDQGLQFLIQYYNGEERAKGNILERFSAQQFPDLHSELNLSSLELGDSALYFCASSVVEAGGEQYFGPGTRLTVT.

The J gene is TRBJ1-2, the V gene TRBV28; D unresolved. Deletions cut 6 bases from V and 5 bases from J, with 16 bases between. Germline CDR1 is MDHEN and CDR2 is SYDVKM. The CDR3 spans 14 residues. CDR3 nucleotide sequence: TGTGCCAGCAGACCCGTAACGGGGATATATGGCTACACCTTC. Encoded protein: CASRPVTGIYGYTF.

CDR3 loop: CASTSGTGEETQYF. CDR3 DNA sequence: TGTGCCAGCACGTCCGGGACAGGGGAAGAGACCCAGTACTTC. The J gene is TRBJ2-5, the V gene TRBV6-1; 10 positions match TRBD1. In germline, CDR1 is MNHNS, CDR2 SASEGT. The CDR3 loop spans 14 amino acids. V shed 7 bases and J 3 bases; nucleotides not matched to a gene: 5.

This clone was counted between two and nine times. The J gene is TRBJ1-6, the V gene TRBV11-2, with no clear D. CDR1 is SGHAT and CDR2 is FQNNGV in the germline V gene. Deletions cut 3 bases from V and 7 bases from J, with 10 bases between. CDR3 size: 14 residues. The CDR3 DNA reads as TGTGCCAGCAGCTTTGGGCTGTGGAATTCACCCCTCCACTTT. Protein: CASSFGLWNSPLHF. Together with reference TRBV11-2 and TRBJ1-6, the CDR3 gives the full variable domain: EAGVAQSPRYKIIEKRQSVAFWCNPISGHATLYWYQQILGQGPKLLIQFQNNGVVDDSQLPKDRFSAERLKGVDSTLKIQPAKLEDSAVYLCASSFGLWNSPLHFGNGTRLTVT.

The rearrangement uses TRBV7-9 and TRBJ1-2; no firm D call. V lost 2 bases, J lost 0 bases, and 10 bases lay in between. Germline CDR1 and CDR2: SEHNR and FQNEAQ (reference sequence). The CDR3 consists of 15 residues. The CDR3 is CASSLMRLTNYGYTF. The CDR3 DNA sequence: TGTGCCAGCAGCTTAATGAGGCTAACTAACTATGGCTACACCTTC. The variable domain in full, with the rest retrieved from reference TRBV7-9 and TRBJ1-2, is DTGVSQNPRHKITKRGQNVTFRCDPISEHNRLYWYRQTLGQGPEFLTYFQNEAQLEKSRLLSDRFSAERPKGSFSTLEIQRTEQGDSAMYLCASSLMRLTNYGYTFGSGTRLTVV.

The genes are TRBV11-2 and TRBJ2-1; 13 bases line up with TRBD2. Trimming took 1 base from V and 6 from J; bases not matched to a gene: 0. Germline lookup yields CDR1 SGHAT and CDR2 FQNNGV. The CDR3 extends over 15 amino acids. The CDR3 is CASSLGTSGGNEQFF. The CDR3 coding sequence is TGTGCCAGCAGCTTAGGGACTAGCGGGGGCAATGAGCAGTTCTTC.

The chain couples TRBV30 to TRBJ2-1, with unresolved D. CDR1 is GTSNPN, CDR2 SVGIG, per germline (reference sequence). The CDR3 runs to 15 residues. V was clipped by 0 bases and J by 5 bases, with 14 bases between them. In DNA form, the CDR3 reads TGTGCCTGGAGTGTGGGGTTCGCGGATCACAATGAGCAGTTCTTC. Encoded protein: CAWSVGFADHNEQFF. The full variable domain, in which reference TRBV30 and TRBJ2-1 provide the parts outside the CDR3, is SQTIHQWPATLVQPVGSPLSLECTVEGTSNPNLYWYRQAAGRGLQLLFYSVGIGQISSEVPQNLSASRPQDRQFILSSKKLLLSDSGFYLCAWSVGFADHNEQFFGPGTRLTVL.

The CDR3 nucleotides are TGTGCCAGCAGCGCGGCAAACACCGGGGAGCTGTTTTTT. This gives the protein CASSAANTGELFF. The rearrangement links TRBV9 to TRBJ2-2; no firm D call. CDR3 length: 13 residues. The germline gives CDR1 SGDLS, CDR2 YYNGEE. V dropped 3 bases and J dropped 2 bases, with 5 bases sitting between them.

V usage is TRBV29-1 and J usage is TRBJ1-1; D is unclear. Germline V gene lookup returns CDR1 SQVTM and CDR2 ANQGSEA. Deletions cut 5 bases from V and 1 base from J, with 14 bases between. CDR3 length: 14 residues. The DNA of the CDR3 is TGCAGCGTTCGTTCAGAAGAGGGGAACACTGAAGCTTTCTTT. Translated: CSVRSEEGNTEAFF.

The rearrangement uses TRBV6-7 and TRBJ1-1; no clear D. TRBV6-7 is identified as an open reading frame with a role that is uncertain. V dropped 7 bases and J dropped 5 bases, with 8 bases sitting between them. The CDR3 covers 11 residues. CDR3: CASTRLTEAFF. CDR3 DNA: TGTGCCAGCACCAGACTTACTGAAGCTTTCTTT.

The rearrangement uses TRBV5-1 and TRBJ2-7, with TRBD1 matching 9 bases. The junction had 5 bases not matched to a gene; V was cut back by 4 bases and J by 3 bases. The CDR3 loop spans 14 amino acids. In germline, CDR1 is SGHRS, CDR2 YFSETQ. CDR3 coding DNA: TGCGCCAGCAGCGAACAGGGGGCCGACTACGAGCAGTACTTC. This translates into CASSEQGADYEQYF.

The V and J genes are TRBV27 and TRBJ1-2; D may be TRBD1 (6 bases). The CDR3 is made up of 14 amino acids. V lost 4 bases, J lost 4 bases, and 13 bases lay in between. Germline V lookup: CDR1 MNHEY, CDR2 SMNVEV (reference sequence). The CDR3: CASSSQQGGYGYTF. In nucleotides, the CDR3 is TGTGCCAGCAGTTCGCAACAGGGTGGCTATGGCTACACCTTC.

The chain joins TRBV2 to TRBJ1-6; 7 nucleotides match TRBD1. The germline V gene encodes CDR1 SNHLY and CDR2 FYNNEI. CDR3 length: 14 residues. V gave up 6 bases and J gave up 7 bases; unmatched junction bases: 6. CDR3 bases: TGTGCCAGCAGCCTGACAGGGCGGAATTCACCCCTCCACTTT. Amino acids: CASSLTGRNSPLHF.

V gene TRBV5-1 combines with J gene TRBJ2-1; 9 nucleotides line up with TRBD1. The germline CDR1 and CDR2 sequences are SGHRS and YFSETQ. Trimming took 1 base from V and 8 from J; bases not matched to a gene: 10. This CDR3 comprises 16 residues. The CDR3 bases are TGCGCCAGCAGCTTGTTCTACGCACAGGGGGCCGATGAGCAGTTCTTC. It is translated as CASSLFYAQGADEQFF. Together with reference TRBV5-1 and TRBJ2-1, the CDR3 gives the full variable domain: KAGVTQTPRYLIKTRGQQVTLSCSPISGHRSVSWYQQTPGQGLQFLFEYFSETQRNKGNFPGRFSGRQFSNSRSEMNVSTLELGDSALYLCASSLFYAQGADEQFFGPGTRLTVL.

The chain uses TRBV6-6 and TRBJ1-3; D call uncertain. V was trimmed by 3 bases and J by 4 bases, leaving 4 bases between them. Germline lookup yields CDR1 MNHNY and CDR2 SVGAGI (reference sequence). The length of the CDR3 is 12 residues. The CDR3 DNA is TGTGCCAGCAGTTATATCGGAAACACCATATATTTT. As protein: CASSYIGNTIYF.

This chain uses TRBV25-1 with TRBJ1-5, with D tentatively TRBD1 (6 bases). This CDR3 region has 15 residues. Germline V lookup: CDR1 MGHDK, CDR2 SYGVNS. Trimming shortened V by 3 bases and J by 2 bases, and 11 bases separated the two germline ends. The CDR3 region is CASSDGGGRNQPQHF. The CDR3 DNA reads TGTGCCAGCAGTGATGGAGGGGGTCGCAATCAGCCCCAGCATTTT. The full variable domain, its missing parts supplied by reference TRBV25-1 and TRBJ1-5, is EADIYQTPRYLVIGTGKKITLECSQTMGHDKMYWYQQDPGMELHLIHYSYGVNSTEKGDLSSESTVSRIRTEHFPLTLESARPSHTSQYLCASSDGGGRNQPQHFGDGTRLSIL.

The chain couples TRBV6-5 to TRBJ1-2, with 7 nucleotides matching TRBD1. Germline CDR1 and CDR2: MNHEY and SVGAGI. CDR3 length equals 13 residues. V lost 8 bases and J lost 0; bases outside the gene matches: 3. For the CDR3, the DNA is TGTGCCAGCCGCAGGGGGACTAACTATGGCTACACCTTC. This gives the protein CASRRGTNYGYTF.

The chain is built from TRBV11-2 and TRBJ1-2; 8 bases match TRBD1. This CDR3 is built from 14 residues. V trimming: 5 bases; J trimming: 3 bases; junction bases outside the gene matches: 5. The germline V gene encodes CDR1 SGHAT and CDR2 FQNNGV. The CDR3 sequence is CASSPGQGYYGYTF. CDR3 nucleotide sequence: TGTGCCAGCAGCCCCGGACAGGGATACTATGGCTACACCTTC.

The chain joins TRBV30 to TRBJ1-2, with D possibly being TRBD1 (5 bases). Per the germline V gene, CDR1 is GTSNPN and CDR2 is SVGIG (reference sequence). The CDR3 runs to 11 residues. V lost 4 bases to trimming and J lost 8 bases, with 11 bases between them. The CDR3 here is CAWNDQGGYTF. Written as DNA, the CDR3 is TGTGCCTGGAATGATCAGGGCGGCTACACCTTC.

The chain combines TRBV11-2 with TRBJ2-7, with D perhaps TRBD1 (6 bases). This CDR3 is 15 amino acids long. The germline V and J ends were trimmed by 5 bases and 4 bases, with 18 bases remaining between them. From germline, CDR1 is SGHAT and CDR2 FQNNGV. The CDR3 coding sequence is TGTGCCAGCAGCCGGACAGCCTCAGAAGGGTACGAGCAGTACTTC. As protein: CASSRTASEGYEQYF.

The chain recombines TRBV13 with TRBJ1-1; D remains ambiguous. CDR3 length equals 20 residues. The V gene's germline CDR1 is PRHDT and CDR2 FYEKMQ (reference sequence). V lost 2 bases to trimming and J lost 2 bases, with 27 bases between them. The DNA of the CDR3 is TGTGCCAGCAGCTTAAATAGACGGGTGGTCCCCACCAAATTTAACACTGAAGCTTTCTTT. It yields the protein CASSLNRRVVPTKFNTEAFF. Filled out from reference TRBV13 and TRBJ1-1, the complete variable domain reads AAGVIQSPRHLIKEKRETATLKCYPIPRHDTVYWYQQGPGQDPQFLISFYEKMQSDKGSIPDRFSAQQFSDYHSELNMSSLELGDSALYFCASSLNRRVVPTKFNTEAFFGQGTRLTVV.

The chain combines TRBV6-1 with TRBJ1-1, with D unclear. Between the trimmed V and J ends, which lost 2 bases and 3 bases, there was a span of 10 bases. Germline values: CDR1 MNHNS, CDR2 SASEGT. The CDR3 length is 14 residues. The CDR3 bases are TGTGCCAGCAGTGAAACGGGCGGGGACACTGAAGCTTTCTTT. Protein product: CASSETGGDTEAFF.

This sequence joins TRBV10-3 and TRBJ2-6; 12 bases are a match to TRBD1. Germline V gene sequence: CDR1 ENHRY, CDR2 SYGVKD. V dropped 4 bases and J dropped 2; count of bases not matched to a gene: 6. CDR3 size: 18 residues. The CDR3 DNA reads TGTGCCATCAGTGTCTCGGGACAGGGGGCGCCTGGGGCCAACGTCCTGACTTTC. It yields the protein CAISVSGQGAPGANVLTF.

The chain recombines TRBV4-1 with TRBJ2-5, with D perhaps matching TRBD1 or TRBD2 (6 bases each). From germline, CDR1 is MGHRA and CDR2 YSYEKL. This CDR3 is built from 16 residues. V lost 0 bases and J lost 4, with 15 bases in between. CDR3 sequence (DNA): TGCGCCAGCAGCCAAGATCAAGGGGGGCGCGGAGAGACCCAGTACTTC. It is translated as CASSQDQGGRGETQYF.

This clone was detected many times. Other nucleotide sequences in the sample specify the same CDR3. The chain joins TRBV11-2 to TRBJ1-2; D is ambiguous. Germline values: CDR1 SGHAT, CDR2 FQNNGV. The CDR3 spans 11 residues. The V and J ends lost 2 bases and 4 bases respectively, with 2 bases between them. CDR3 nucleotides: TGTGCCAGCAGCTTAACCTATGGCTACACCTTC. Its translation is CASSLTYGYTF.

This chain joins TRBV5-1 and TRBJ2-3; D is unresolved. Trimming removed 0 bases from V and 2 bases from J, with 4 bases in between. Germline loops: CDR1 SGHRS, CDR2 YFSETQ. This CDR3 contains 13 residues. The DNA for the CDR3 is TGCGCCAGCAGCTTGGTCCCCACAGATACGCAGTATTTT. Its translation: CASSLVPTDTQYF.

This clone was seen a few times. The chain employs TRBV10-3 and TRBJ1-1; TRBD1 agrees at 9 bases. Germline V gene data show CDR1 as ENHRY and CDR2 as SYGVKD. The CDR3 has 15 amino acids. With V trimmed by 7 bases and J by 3 bases, 9 bases remained unmatched. The CDR3 nucleotides are TGTGCCATCACTGTTCCCGGGACAGGGTACACTGAAGCTTTCTTT. Encoded protein: CAITVPGTGYTEAFF.

This clone occurred once. This chain connects TRBV2 to TRBJ2-2, with a weak D call TRBD1 (5 bases). From germline, CDR1 is SNHLY and CDR2 FYNNEI. The ends were cut back, 2 bases at V and 4 bases at J, with 8 bases in the middle. The CDR3 loop spans 14 amino acids. The CDR3 is CASSERQLTGELFF. The CDR3 DNA reads TGTGCCAGCAGTGAAAGACAGCTCACCGGGGAGCTGTTTTTT.